The 24 T cell receptor beta chains reported below all come from one sample, sequenced in a study of T cells in women clearing cervical HPV infection. Some clones are missing from TCRdb's copy, which holds only in-frame ones; the method was immunoSEQ multiplex PCR. In total, the table holds around 25,000 clones. The sequencing input was blood buffy coat. Source of these receptors: a woman aged 18 to 69 with a cervical HPV16 infection that either progressed to CIN3+ or cleared (not recorded which).

In the case of this clone: The read falls 3 residues short of the CDR3 end, and the missing part is taken from the germline J gene. The chain is built from TRBV20-1 and TRBJ2-7; the D gene is possibly TRBD2 (6 bases). The length of the CDR3 is 12 residues. Trimming cost V 1 base and J 6 bases, with 10 bases left between them. Germline values: CDR1 DFQATT, CDR2 SNEGSKA (reference sequence). The CDR3 reads CSARVVGGEQYF. The CDR3 DNA, read in part, is TGCAGTGCTAGAGTTGTGGGGGGCGAG.

In the case of this clone: The read finishes 3 residues shy of the CDR3 end, and the germline J gene is used to complete it. The chain employs TRBV19 and TRBJ1-1; 7 nucleotides align to TRBD1. Germline V gene sequence: CDR1 LNHDA, CDR2 SQIVND (reference sequence). V trimming: 9 bases; J trimming: 6 bases; junction bases outside the gene matches: 10. This CDR3 has 13 amino acids. The chain's CDR3 is CASLNRGMAEAFF. The sequenced part of the CDR3 DNA is TGTGCCAGCCTTAACAGGGGAATGGCTGAA.

In the case of this clone: The read terminates 3 residues before the CDR3 end, so the remaining end is supplied by the germline J gene. The rearrangement uses TRBV18 and TRBJ1-2; D uncertain. This CDR3 is built from 13 residues. Germline lookup yields CDR1 KGHSH and CDR2 LQKENI. CDR3 in amino acids: CASSPGLDYDYTF. The CDR3 DNA, read in part, is TGTGCCAGCTCTCCCGGTCTTGACTACGAC.

As to this clone: The CDR3 end falls 3 residues outside the read, so it is completed with the germline J gene. This rearrangement joins TRBV30 to TRBJ1-2; D gene uncertain. Germline-derived CDR1 and CDR2 are GTSNPN and SVGIG (reference sequence). The CDR3 totals 12 residues. The CDR3 sequence: CAWSDAYNDYTF. The part of the CDR3 DNA that was read is TGTGCCTGGAGTGACGCATACAATGAC.

Note on this clone: The read terminates 3 residues before the CDR3 end, so the remaining end is supplied by the germline J gene. The J gene is TRBJ2-7, the V gene TRBV5-1; 8 nucleotides line up with TRBD1. This CDR3 has 15 residues. CDR1 is SGHRS and CDR2 is YFSETQ in the germline V gene. The junction had 12 bases not matched to a gene; V was cut back by 4 bases and J by 6 bases. CDR3 sequence reads: CASSRGQGAYSEQYF. CDR3 DNA, as far as it was read: TGCGCCAGCAGCCGCGGACAGGGAGCTTATAGCGAG.

In the case of this clone: The CDR3 extends 3 residues past the end of the read, so its final part is completed from the germline J gene. J is TRBJ2-1 and V is TRBV11-3, with 7 bases fitting TRBD2. V was clipped by 5 bases and J by 8 bases; unmatched bases: 3. The CDR3 totals 12 residues. CDR1 is SGHNT and CDR2 is YENEEA in the germline V gene. CDR3 amino acids: CASSPGGHEQFF. The DNA read from the CDR3 is TGTGCCAGCAGCCCGGGGGGTCATGAG.

The part of the CDR3 DNA that was read is TGTGCTAGTGGTTCAAAACAGGGCCCCAACTATGGC. This encodes CASGSKQGPNYG. From start to end, the CDR3 is CASGSKQGPNYGYTF. The chain has TRBV12-5 and TRBJ1-2; weak D call: TRBD1 (6 bases). Read data end 3 residues before the CDR3 end; the end is taken from the germline J gene. The CDR3 length is 15 residues. Germline V gene data show CDR1 as LGHNT and CDR2 as FRNRAP. V lost 4 bases and J 2 bases, leaving 14 bases between the germline ends.

A remark on this clone: The sequence runs out 3 residues before the end of the CDR3; the remainder is reconstructed from the germline J gene. The rearrangement uses TRBV19 and TRBJ1-1; 7 bases fit TRBD1. The CDR3 runs to 13 residues. V was pared by 5 bases and J by 3 bases, with 3 bases of the junction left unmatched. CDR1 LNHDA and CDR2 SQIVND come from the germline V gene (reference sequence). The CDR3: CASSSTGDTEAFF. The covered CDR3 bases are TGTGCCAGTAGTTCAACAGGGGACACTGAA.

A remark on this clone: The CDR3 end is not reached by the read, which stops 3 residues before it; the germline J gene fills it in. The chain couples TRBV20-1 to TRBJ2-3, with D tentatively TRBD1 (7 bases). Germline V gives CDR1 DFQATT, CDR2 SNEGSKA (reference sequence). The CDR3 sequence is 14 residues long. CDR3 DNA, as far as it was read: TGCAGTGCTCGAGCTGGACAGGAGGGAGAGACG. Encoded protein: CSARAGQEGET. The entire CDR3 sequence reads CSARAGQEGETQYF.

With regard to this clone: The read ends 3 residues shy of where the CDR3 ends; the end is completed using the germline J gene. This sequence joins TRBV7-8 and TRBJ2-7, with D possibly called TRBD1 or TRBD2 (5 bases each). The germline V gene has CDR1 SGHVS and CDR2 FQNEAQ. Trimming took 3 bases from V and 4 from J, leaving 7 bases between them. The CDR3 runs to 12 residues. The chain's CDR3 is CASSFEGYEQYF. The CDR3 DNA, read in part, is TGTGCCAGCAGCTTTGAGGGGTACGAG.

As for this clone: Read coverage stops 3 residues before the CDR3 terminus; the germline J gene supplies the remainder. This sequence joins TRBV10-3 and TRBJ2-3; 9 nucleotides agree with TRBD1. This CDR3 has 15 residues. The germline CDR1 and CDR2 sequences are ENHRY and SYGVKD. This CDR3 is CAISEGTGLAQPQYF. The covered CDR3 bases are TGTGCCATCAGTGAAGGGACAGGGTTGGCTCAGCCG.

Notes on this clone: The CDR3 end falls 3 residues outside the read, so it is completed with the germline J gene. V and J are TRBV10-3 and TRBJ1-2, with D possibly being TRBD1 (6 bases). The V end lost 0 bases, the J end lost 3 bases, and 17 bases lay between the germline ends. The germline V gene encodes CDR1 ENHRY and CDR2 SYGVKD. The CDR3 is 17 residues long. The CDR3: CAISESPGQKRDYGYTF. CDR3 DNA (partial): TGTGCCATCAGTGAGTCGCCGGGACAAAAGAGGGACTATGGC.

A word on this clone: The CDR3 end falls 3 residues outside the read, so it is completed with the germline J gene. The chain links TRBV5-1 to TRBJ2-3, with TRBD2 identical over 10 bases. Trimming removed 4 bases from V and 7 bases from J; junction bases left unmatched: 9. CDR1 is SGHRS, CDR2 YFSETQ, per germline. CDR3 length: 15 residues. The covered CDR3 bases are TGCGCCAGCAGCGGAACTAGCGGGAACCCCTATACG. Translating gives CASSGTSGNPYT. The whole CDR3 region reads CASSGTSGNPYTQYF.

In regard to this clone: The read terminates 3 residues before the CDR3 end, so the remaining end is supplied by the germline J gene. Other DNA sequences in the same sample also yield this CDR3. The chain couples TRBV7-9 to TRBJ1-3; D might be TRBD1 (6 bases). V was clipped by 6 bases and J by 4 bases, with 16 bases between them. Germline CDR1 reads SEHNR; CDR2 reads FQNEAQ (reference sequence). The CDR3 length is 15 residues. CDR3 amino acids: CASSENRGTGNTIYF. Partial CDR3 DNA: TGTGCCAGCAGTGAAAATAGGGGGACCGGAAACACC.

In the case of this clone: The sequenced fragment ends 3 residues before the CDR3 boundary, so the rest is inferred from the germline J gene. The rearrangement uses TRBV7-2 and TRBJ1-2, with D perhaps TRBD1 (6 bases). The germline CDR1 and CDR2 sequences are SGHTA and FQGNSA. There are 14 residues in the CDR3. This CDR3 is CASSLSGRTDTYTF. The CDR3 DNA, read in part, is TGTGCCAGCAGCTTATCGGGGAGGACAGATACC.

On this clone: The CDR3 end is not reached by the read, which stops 3 residues before it; the germline J gene fills it in. The chain is built from TRBV5-1 and TRBJ1-2; D may be TRBD1 (5 bases). There are 14 residues in the CDR3. Trimming shortened V by 0 bases and J by 6 bases, and 12 bases separated the two germline ends. The germline V gene has CDR1 SGHRS and CDR2 YFSETQ. The CDR3 loop is CASSLEGAEDGYTF. The part of the CDR3 DNA that was read is TGCGCCAGCAGCTTGGAAGGGGCCGAGGATGGC.

Regarding this clone: The observed sequence ends 3 residues before the CDR3 terminus, with the missing tail filled in from the germline J gene. The chain has TRBV2 and TRBJ1-4; no clear D. The CDR3 runs to 17 residues. From germline, CDR1 is SNHLY and CDR2 FYNNEI. The CDR3 loop reads CASTKNEGPEINSPLFF. The sequenced CDR3 bases are TGTGCCAGCACTAAGAACGAGGGCCCGGAGATCAATTCACCA.

CDR3 sequence: CASSFSQIQETQYF. CDR3 DNA, as far as it was read: TGTGCCAGCAGCTTCTCTCAGATCCAAGAGACG. The rearrangement links TRBV13 to TRBJ2-3; D not certain. The read halts 3 residues ahead of the CDR3 end, with the missing end drawn from the germline J gene. The CDR3 sequence is 14 residues long. Germline V gives CDR1 PRHDT, CDR2 FYEKMQ (reference sequence).

For this clone: The read halts 3 residues ahead of the CDR3 end, with the missing end drawn from the germline J gene. The chain has TRBV5-1 and TRBJ1-1; 7 nucleotides match TRBD1. V shed 4 bases, J shed 2 bases, and the junction held 8 bases outside the gene matches. Germline CDR1 and CDR2: SGHRS and YFSETQ. This CDR3 spans 15 amino acids. CDR3 bases read: TGCGCCAGCAGCACTAAGACAGGGTATAACACTGAA. It codes for CASSTKTGYNTE. Given in full, the CDR3 is CASSTKTGYNTEAFF.

Comment on this clone: From the germline J gene comes the end of the CDR3, since the read stops 3 residues before it. The V gene is TRBV20-1, the J gene TRBJ2-7, with TRBD1 identical over 7 bases. The V gene end was trimmed by 6 bases and the J gene end by 0 bases; junction bases not matched to a gene: 5. This CDR3 contains 13 residues. Germline CDR1 is DFQATT and CDR2 is SNEGSKA (reference sequence). CDR3 in amino acids: CSALDRSSYEQYF. The part of the CDR3 DNA that was read is TGCAGTGCATTGGACAGGAGCTCCTACGAG.

CDR3 DNA (partial): TGTGCCAGCTCTCCCGCGACAGGAACAGGGGGCTCTGGGGCCAACGTC. Amino acid sequence: CASSPATGTGGSGANV. The full CDR3 reads CASSPATGTGGSGANVLTF. The chain employs TRBV18 and TRBJ2-6; 8 nucleotides agree with TRBD1. The read halts 3 residues ahead of the CDR3 end, with the missing end drawn from the germline J gene. With 6 bases clipped from V and 0 bases from J, the junction kept 13 bases outside the gene matches. CDR1 KGHSH and CDR2 LQKENI come from the germline V gene. This CDR3 region has 19 residues.

CDR3 protein: CSASALWGQGPTEAFF. Partial CDR3 DNA: TGCAGTGCTAGCGCCCTATGGGGACAGGGTCCCACTGAA. V usage is TRBV20-1 and J usage is TRBJ1-1; 9 bases map to TRBD1. Read coverage stops 3 residues before the CDR3 terminus; the germline J gene supplies the remainder. The CDR3 is made up of 16 amino acids. The germline V gene has CDR1 DFQATT and CDR2 SNEGSKA (reference sequence). The V segment lost 3 bases and the J segment 4 bases; nucleotides outside the gene matches: 12.

Turning to this clone: The read terminates 3 residues before the CDR3 end, so the remaining end is supplied by the germline J gene. The rearrangement joins TRBV11-2 to TRBJ2-7; unclear D gene. There are 12 residues in the CDR3. V was pared by 2 bases and J by 4 bases, with 6 bases between. CDR1 is SGHAT and CDR2 is FQNNGV in the germline V gene. CDR3 amino acids: CASSLSGYEQYF. The DNA read from the CDR3 is TGTGCCAGCAGCTTATCCGGGTACGAG.

Points on this clone: Sequencing ends 3 residues short of the CDR3 end; the germline J gene provides the rest. J is TRBJ1-6 and V is TRBV10-3; 8 positions agree with TRBD1. This CDR3 comprises 15 residues. The germline CDR1 and CDR2 sequences are ENHRY and SYGVKD. V was pared by 4 bases and J by 10 bases, with 9 bases of the junction left unmatched. CDR3 protein: CAISGSGDRNSPLHF. The CDR3 bases that were read are TGTGCCATCAGTGGTTCAGGGGACAGGAACTCACCC.